Below are 10 T cell receptor beta chains sequenced from a single sample in a study of T-cell reconstitution after alpha-beta-depleted transplantation in children. It was with unique molecular identifiers that the TCRbeta library was prepared. TCRdb ran MiXCR on the PCR reads and lists one entry per CDR3 protein. The sample has about 540,000 distinct CDR3 sequences, 15% to 20% seen once; the top ten hold 3.3%. Material: PBMCs from the stem cell graft donor, obtained from the stem cell graft. These receptors were collected from a human donor who donated a stem cell graft to a child with acute lymphoblastic leukemia.

The rearrangement joins TRBV13 to TRBJ1-5, with a tentative D call TRBD1 (6 bases). With 4 bases removed from V and 0 bases from J, the gap between germline ends came to 10 bases. Germline CDR1 reads PRHDT; CDR2 reads FYEKMQ (reference sequence). The CDR3 runs 15 residues. The CDR3 here is CASSYGTHSNQPQHF. The CDR3 region has the DNA TGTGCCAGCAGCTACGGGACACATAGCAATCAGCCCCAGCATTTT.

Only a few counts were recorded for this clonotype. This chain connects TRBV4-1 to TRBJ2-7, with TRBD2 matching over 12 bases. The CDR3 spans 16 residues. The junction had 6 bases not matched to a gene; V was cut back by 2 bases and J by 4 bases. CDR1 and CDR2 (germline): MGHRA, YSYEKL. The CDR3 nucleotides are TGCGCCAGCAGCCAATTACTAGCGGGAGGATCTTACGAGCAGTACTTC. As protein: CASSQLLAGGSYEQYF.

The chain couples TRBV25-1 to TRBJ1-1; no clear D. The CDR3 totals 12 residues. CDR1 MGHDK and CDR2 SYGVNS come from the germline V gene. Trimming took off 8 bases at V and 3 bases at J, with 10 bases between the two ends. In nucleotides, the CDR3 is TGTGCCAGCGCCCCGAGGGACACTGAAGCTTTCTTT. Translation gives CASAPRDTEAFF.

The J gene is TRBJ2-7, the V gene TRBV7-9, with D possibly called TRBD1 or TRBD2 (5 bases each). CDR3 size: 13 residues. V lost 5 bases and J lost 5, with 13 bases in between. CDR1 is SEHNR and CDR2 is FQNEAQ in the germline V gene (reference sequence). The CDR3 loop reads CASSPEGSDEQYF. CDR3 nucleotides: TGTGCCAGCAGCCCAGAGGGGTCCGACGAGCAGTACTTC.

This clonotype was recorded a few times. This chain links TRBV20-1 with TRBJ2-3, with 7 bases matching TRBD2. V dropped 5 bases and J dropped 3; count of bases not matched to a gene: 14. The V gene's germline CDR1 is DFQATT and CDR2 SNEGSKA (reference sequence). The CDR3 has 16 amino acids. The CDR3 here is CSARRLAPGMTDTQYF. The CDR3 nucleotides read TGCAGTGCTCGCCGACTAGCCCCAGGGATGACAGATACGCAGTATTTT.

This clonotype turned up a few times. The chain employs TRBV27 and TRBJ2-1; D uncertain. This CDR3 region has 13 residues. V gave up 0 bases and J gave up 7 bases, with 7 bases separating them. Germline V gene lookup returns CDR1 MNHEY and CDR2 SMNVEV (reference sequence). The CDR3 region has the DNA TGTGCCAGCAGTTTATCGGGGTTGAATGAGCAGTTCTTC. It encodes CASSLSGLNEQFF.

In the case of this clonotype: Relative to the germline gene, one junction end is altered; a read error may explain this. V is TRBV4-1 and J is TRBJ2-3; maybe TRBD2 (6 bases). Germline CDR1 and CDR2: MGHRA and YSYEKL. There are 17 residues in the CDR3. CDR3 residues: CASSSAPARGRTDTRYF. CDR3 DNA sequence: TGCGCCAGCAGTTCCGCCCCCGCGCGGGGACGCACAGATACGCGGTATTTT.

This clonotype has a handful of counts. The V and J genes are TRBV5-1 and TRBJ1-1; 7 bases are shared with TRBD1. Trimming at V came to 4 bases and at J to 2 bases, leaving 5 bases not matched to a gene. CDR3 length: 14 amino acids. Germline lookup yields CDR1 SGHRS and CDR2 YFSETQ. This CDR3 reads CASSAGQSNTEAFF. CDR3 nucleotides: TGCGCCAGCAGCGCGGGACAGAGTAACACTGAAGCTTTCTTT.

There are many counts of this clonotype. V is TRBV7-2 and J is TRBJ1-4, with a tentative D call TRBD1 (6 bases). The CDR3 has 14 amino acids. The germline gives CDR1 SGHTA, CDR2 FQGNSA. Trimming took off 6 bases at V and 8 bases at J, with 16 bases between the two ends. The CDR3 DNA follows: TGTGCCAGCAGACCGGGGGGGCCCAACGAAAAACTGTTTTTT. Its protein is CASRPGGPNEKLFF. Full variable domain (remainder filled in from reference TRBV7-2 and TRBJ1-4): GAGVSQSPSNKVTEKGKDVELRCDPISGHTALYWYRQSLGQGLEFLIYFQGNSAPDKSGLPSDRFSAERTGGSVSTLTIQRTQQEDSAVYLCASRPGGPNEKLFFGSGTQLSVL.

The chain recombines TRBV9 with TRBJ1-1; tentative D call: TRBD1 (6 bases). The CDR3 sequence is 15 residues long. The germline V gene has CDR1 SGDLS and CDR2 YYNGEE. V lost 3 bases, J lost 0 bases, and 12 bases lay in between. In DNA, the CDR3 is TGTGCCAGCAGCGCGGTAACAGGGTTGAACACTGAAGCTTTCTTT. It encodes CASSAVTGLNTEAFF.